These T cell receptor beta chains were read from a single sample in a study of T cell responses to AZD1222 COVID-19 vaccine. The table came from immunoSEQ multiplex PCR; TCRdb's copy has only in-frame clones and leaves some out. The sample records around 140,000 clones, around 85% being singletons. The input for sequencing was peripheral blood, taken on day 0 of AZD1222 vaccination. Receptor source: an adult in good health. CDR3s include the opening cysteine and the closing phenylalanine or tryptophan. Each record gives: CDR3 length, clone size, D gene, J gene, V gene, CDR3 protein, CDR3 DNA. A D gene is named only where the DNA matches it firmly. A row's size may be missing; if present it is once, few, many or a size class.

16	.	.	TRBJ2-6	TRBV5-1	CASSLGGATGANVLTF	TGCGCCAGCAGCTTGGGCGGGGCAACTGGGGCCAACGTCCTGACTTTC
12	.	.	TRBJ1-2	TRBV5-6	CASSYVTGPVTF	TGTGCCAGCAGCTACGTTACTGGGCCAGTGACCTTC
12	.	.	TRBJ2-5	TRBV19	CASRRGSETQYF	TGTGCCAGTAGGAGGGGGTCCGAGACCCAGTACTTC
16	.	TRBD1	TRBJ2-3	TRBV5-4	CASSLTGGRVSDTQYF	TGTGCCAGCAGCTTAACAGGGGGCCGGGTGTCGGATACGCAGTATTTT
13	once	.	TRBJ1-4	TRBV20-1	CSASGTTGEKLFF	TGCAGTGCTAGTGGGACAACGGGTGAAAAACTGTTTTTT
11	.	.	TRBJ1-6	TRBV1	CTSSRESPLHF	TGCACCAGCAGCCGAGAGTCACCCCTCCACTTT
13	.	.	TRBJ1-2	TRBV7-9	CASSLRQADGYTF	TGTGCCAGCAGCTTACGACAGGCCGATGGCTACACCTTC
17	.	TRBD2	TRBJ2-7	TRBV3-1/TRBV3-2	CASSQGLWAGGSYEQYF	TGTGCCAGCAGCCAAGGTCTGTGGGCGGGGGGATCCTACGAGCAGTACTTC
15	.	.	TRBJ2-3	TRBV5-4	CASSFGTHSTDTQYF	TGTGCCAGCAGCTTCGGGACACATAGCACAGATACGCAGTATTTT
16	.	.	TRBJ1-3	TRBV27	CASSLSDGTARNTIYF	TGTGCCAGCAGTTTAAGTGATGGGACGGCTCGAAACACCATATATTTT
15	.	TRBD2	TRBJ2-1	TRBV25-1	CASSGTSGRANEQFF	TGTGCCAGCAGTGGGACTAGCGGGAGGGCCAATGAGCAGTTCTTC
15	.	TRBD2	TRBJ2-3	TRBV19	CASSIILAGTDTQYF	TGTGCCAGTAGTATAATACTAGCGGGAACAGATACGCAGTATTTT
14	.	TRBD1	TRBJ2-7	TRBV11-2	CASSPIRGGQEQYF	TGTGCCAGCAGCCCCATCCGAGGGGGCCAAGAGCAGTACTTC
16	.	.	TRBJ2-7	TRBV4-1	CASSQSFGGFSYEQYF	TGCGCCAGCAGCCAAAGTTTTGGCGGTTTCTCCTACGAGCAGTACTTC
14	.	TRBD1	TRBJ2-7	TRBV10-1	CASSYGQGTHEQYF	TGCGCCAGCAGTTACGGACAGGGTACCCACGAGCAGTACTTC
15	.	TRBD1	TRBJ1-6	TRBV6-5	CASRPGTGVISPLHF	TGTGCCAGCAGGCCCGGGACAGGGGTAATTTCACCCCTCCACTTT
14	few	TRBD1	TRBJ1-2	TRBV2	CASSDRGNRSGYTF	TGTGCCAGCAGTGACAGGGGGAACAGGAGTGGCTACACCTTC
14	.	TRBD1	TRBJ1-2	TRBV6-5	CASSPGQGFLGYTF	TGTGCCAGCAGCCCGGGACAGGGCTTCCTTGGCTACACCTTC
12	.	.	TRBJ1-1	TRBV15	CATSRDRVEAFF	TGTGCCACCAGCAGAGACAGGGTAGAAGCTTTCTTT